This TCR beta chain was identified in a study of PD-1 and CTLA-4 blockade in melanoma. The CDR3 consists of 13 residues. Germline CDR1 and CDR2: SGDLS and YYNGEE. V lost 3 bases and J 4 bases, leaving 8 bases between the germline ends. Clones were read by immunoSEQ multiplex PCR, and TCRdb kept only the in-frame ones, dropping some. The sample holds 31,000 or so clones; about 85% are singletons and the top ten take 6% to 7%. V is TRBV9 and J is TRBJ1-5, with no clear D. This material consisted of CD8+ T cells from peripheral blood, taken from a patient given anti-PD-1 treatment. The source is a human donor with melanoma. The DNA for the CDR3 is TGTGCCAGCAGCGCGGACCTGAATCAGCCCCAGCATTTT. Translation gives CASSADLNQPQHF.